These 32 T cell receptor beta chains came from one sample sequenced in a study of Tregs in tolerant kidney transplant recipients. The repertoire was sequenced with immunoSEQ multiplex PCR; TCRdb's copy has only in-frame clones and lacks some. The table lists roughly 120,000 clones, roughly 92% of them singletons. Sequenced sample: CD4+ T cells from blood. These receptors all stem from a human donor in good health.

The V and J genes are TRBV2 and TRBJ2-7; D gene unclear. Trimming shortened V by 2 bases and J by 4 bases, and 18 bases separated the two germline ends. CDR3 length equals 16 residues. Germline CDR1 reads SNHLY; CDR2 reads FYNNEI. The CDR3 DNA is TGTGCCAGCAGTGAATGGCTTGGCTTTACACCGTACGAGCAGTACTTC. Translating gives CASSEWLGFTPYEQYF.

This clone was detected only a few times. The chain recombines TRBV4-1 with TRBJ1-5, with TRBD1 as a possible D gene (5 bases). The CDR3 loop spans 19 amino acids. Germline V CDR1 and CDR2: MGHRA, YSYEKL. Between the trimmed V and J ends, which lost 3 bases and 0 bases, there was a span of 21 bases. The CDR3 protein is CASSQPGLRAGYSNQPQHF. In nucleotides, the CDR3 is TGCGCCAGCAGCCAGCCAGGGTTACGGGCAGGGTATAGCAATCAGCCCCAGCATTTT.

V gene TRBV30 combines with J gene TRBJ1-5; tentative D call: TRBD1 (5 bases). V gave up 7 bases and J gave up 2 bases, with 15 bases separating them. Germline lookup yields CDR1 GTSNPN and CDR2 SVGIG (reference sequence). The CDR3 has 14 amino acids. CDR3 region: CASSRQGGNQPQHF. CDR3 coding DNA: TGTGCCTCCTCTCGGCAGGGAGGCAATCAGCCCCAGCATTTT.

This clone was seen just once. The rearrangement joins TRBV5-1 to TRBJ2-3; weak D call: TRBD1 (5 bases). Between the trimmed V and J ends, which lost 2 bases and 6 bases, there was a span of 7 bases. In germline, CDR1 is SGHRS, CDR2 YFSETQ. This CDR3 is built from 12 residues. CDR3 amino acids: CASSFQGDTQYF. The CDR3 DNA follows: TGCGCCAGCAGCTTCCAGGGCGATACGCAGTATTTT.

The V and J genes are TRBV10-1 and TRBJ2-1; TRBD2 agrees at 7 bases. Trimming removed 0 bases from V and 9 bases from J; junction bases left unmatched: 11. CDR1 WNHNN and CDR2 SYGVQD come from the germline V gene (reference sequence). This CDR3 is 16 amino acids long. For the CDR3, the DNA is TGCGCCAGCAGTGAGTCGGCGGGAGCCTCTTACGTTGAGCAGTTCTTC. Its protein product is CASSESAGASYVEQFF.

V is TRBV4-1 and J is TRBJ1-2; TRBD1 might be the D (5 bases). V gave up 0 bases and J gave up 6 bases, with 17 bases separating them. Germline V lookup: CDR1 MGHRA, CDR2 YSYEKL. This CDR3 has 16 amino acids. The CDR3 bases are TGCGCCAGCAGCCAAGAGTTTGGGACTGTGCCTAATGGCTACACCTTC. The encoded protein is CASSQEFGTVPNGYTF.

The chain employs TRBV6-1 and TRBJ2-1; TRBD2 matches 7 bases. CDR1 and CDR2 from the germline V gene are MNHNS and SASEGT. The CDR3 consists of 15 residues. The J segment lost 3 bases and the V segment lost 3 bases, leaving 5 bases of the junction unmatched. The CDR3 DNA reads as TGTGCCAGCAGTGATGGCGGGAGAAGCTACAATGAGCAGTTCTTC. It translates to CASSDGGRSYNEQFF.

The chain's CDR3 is CASSRDRGNSPLHF. The CDR3 bases are TGTGCCAGCAGTCGAGACAGGGGTAATTCACCCCTCCACTTT. The chain joins TRBV6-1 to TRBJ1-6, with 8 bases fitting TRBD1. J lost 6 bases, V lost 5 bases, and 3 bases had no gene match. This CDR3 is built from 14 residues. Per the germline V gene, CDR1 is MNHNS and CDR2 is SASEGT.

The V call is TRBV16, the J call TRBJ1-1; D call uncertain. Germline values: CDR1 KGHSY, CDR2 FQNENV. V lost 3 bases and J 4 bases, leaving 15 bases between the germline ends. The CDR3 totals 15 residues. This chain's CDR3 is CASSHSRALGTEAFF. CDR3 DNA sequence: TGTGCCAGCAGCCATTCGCGGGCCCTGGGCACTGAAGCTTTCTTT.

The rearrangement uses TRBV5-4 and TRBJ1-1; no definite D call. Trimming stripped 2 bases from V and 8 bases from J, with 10 bases between. Germline loops: CDR1 SGHNT, CDR2 YYREEE (reference sequence). The CDR3 is made up of 12 amino acids. The CDR3 protein is CASSLIGAEAFF. The DNA of the CDR3 is TGTGCCAGCAGCTTAATAGGCGCCGAAGCTTTCTTT.

This clone was recorded once. The chain joins TRBV6-5 to TRBJ1-2; 10 bases are a match to TRBD1. In germline, CDR1 is MNHEY, CDR2 SVGAGI. The CDR3 spans 13 residues. V dropped 7 bases and J dropped 7; count of bases not matched to a gene: 6. CDR3 coding DNA: TGTGCCAGCAAGGGGACAGGGGCCGCTGGCTACACCTTC. It translates to CASKGTGAAGYTF.

This chain uses TRBV5-6 with TRBJ1-1, with D maybe TRBD1 (6 bases). Trimming removed 5 bases from V and 9 bases from J, with 20 bases in between. The CDR3 extends over 14 amino acids. Germline loops: CDR1 SGHDT, CDR2 YYEEEE. The CDR3 sequence is CASRTGELRGKAFF. CDR3 bases: TGTGCCAGCAGAACAGGAGAACTCAGGGGAAAAGCTTTCTTT.

The gene calls are TRBV23-1 and TRBJ1-1, with D unresolved. TRBV23-1 is filed as an ORF, its function uncertain. The V end lost 9 bases, the J end lost 10 bases, and 18 bases lay between the germline ends. The CDR3 contains 12 residues. The CDR3 DNA reads TGCGCCAGACCCCACGCGCACGAAGGAGCTTTCTTT. This gives the protein CARPHAHEGAFF.

V and J are TRBV27 and TRBJ1-4, with TRBD1 as a possible D gene (6 bases). V lost 7 bases, J lost 8 bases, and 17 bases lay in between. The germline CDR1 and CDR2 sequences are MNHEY and SMNVEV (reference sequence). This CDR3 comprises 14 residues. The CDR3: CASKPQGIGEKLFF. CDR3 nucleotide sequence: TGTGCCAGCAAGCCCCAGGGGATCGGAGAAAAACTGTTTTTT.

The V call is TRBV10-3, the J call TRBJ1-2; 7 positions match TRBD1. CDR3 length equals 13 residues. Germline CDR1 ENHRY, CDR2 SYGVKD. V was clipped by 6 bases and J by 6 bases; unmatched bases: 7. The CDR3 sequence is CAIRNQGVDGYTF. The CDR3 coding sequence is TGTGCCATCAGAAACCAGGGGGTGGATGGCTACACCTTC.

The chain has TRBV4-1 and TRBJ1-2; TRBD1 matches at 7 bases. Germline loops: CDR1 MGHRA, CDR2 YSYEKL. The CDR3 is 16 residues long. Trimming cost V 1 base and J 8 bases; bases outside gene matches: 13. CDR3 amino acids: CASSQVESGGRGGYTF. CDR3 DNA sequence: TGCGCCAGCAGCCAAGTTGAGTCAGGGGGTCGGGGAGGCTACACCTTC.

The J gene is TRBJ1-1, the V gene TRBV7-6; no definite D call. The germline V and J ends were trimmed by 6 bases and 1 base, with 9 bases remaining between them. Germline CDR1 is SGHVS and CDR2 is FNYEAQ. The CDR3 sequence is 13 residues long. CDR3 coding DNA: TGTGCCAGCAGTTATCCGGGGAACACTGAAGCTTTCTTT. This encodes CASSYPGNTEAFF.

The chain uses TRBV30 and TRBJ1-2; 7 nucleotides match TRBD1. This CDR3 region has 14 residues. In germline, CDR1 is GTSNPN, CDR2 SVGIG (reference sequence). The junction had 10 bases not matched to a gene; V was cut back by 1 base and J by 8 bases. The CDR3 sequence is CAWSAWDSFIGYTF. The CDR3 DNA follows: TGTGCCTGGAGTGCCTGGGACAGTTTTATCGGCTACACCTTC.

The chain links TRBV7-2 to TRBJ1-2; D possibly corresponds to TRBD1 (5 bases). Germline CDR1 is SGHTA and CDR2 is FQGNSA. CDR3 size: 15 residues. V dropped 0 bases and J dropped 4 bases, with 12 bases sitting between them. Here the CDR3 DNA reads TGTGCCAGCAGCTTAGCCCTAGGGGAGATCTATGGCTACACCTTC. This codes for CASSLALGEIYGYTF.

This chain uses TRBV5-1 with TRBJ1-1; TRBD1 agrees at 7 bases. The CDR3 totals 16 residues. Germline V gives CDR1 SGHRS, CDR2 YFSETQ. The ends lost 0 bases at V and 5 bases at J; junction bases unmatched: 10. The CDR3 spells CASSLAGTESGTEAFF. The CDR3, as DNA: TGCGCCAGCAGCTTGGCCGGGACAGAGTCCGGGACTGAAGCTTTCTTT.

V is TRBV5-8 and J is TRBJ2-2, with a possible D match to TRBD1 (6 bases). The germline V and J ends were trimmed by 4 bases and 9 bases, with 13 bases remaining between them. The germline V gene has CDR1 SGHTS and CDR2 YDEGEE. The CDR3 is 13 residues long. The chain's CDR3 is CASSVTGRRELFF. For the CDR3, the DNA is TGTGCCAGCAGCGTTACAGGGCGTAGGGAGCTGTTTTTT.

V usage is TRBV18 and J usage is TRBJ2-7; 9 positions agree with TRBD2. Per the germline V gene, CDR1 is KGHSH and CDR2 is LQKENI. V lost 5 bases and J lost 0; bases outside the gene matches: 5. The CDR3 covers 15 residues. The CDR3 bases are TGTGCCAGCTCAACGAGCGGGAGGAGCTCCTACGAGCAGTACTTC. Translation gives CASSTSGRSSYEQYF.

The rearrangement joins TRBV18 to TRBJ2-2, with TRBD2 matching 9 bases. CDR3 length equals 18 residues. CDR1 is KGHSH and CDR2 is LQKENI in the germline V gene. J was trimmed by 0 bases and V by 1 base; bases with no gene match: 6. The CDR3 DNA is TGTGCCAGCTCACCACTCTTAGCGGGGGCCTCGAACACCGGGGAGCTGTTTTTT. Amino acid sequence: CASSPLLAGASNTGELFF.

CDR3 residues: CASSSSSGTGRVSTDTQYF. The DNA of the CDR3 is TGTGCCAGCAGCTCATCTTCCGGGACAGGGAGGGTTAGCACAGATACGCAGTATTTT. The rearrangement links TRBV7-9 to TRBJ2-3; 9 bases are a match to TRBD1. The CDR3 is made up of 19 amino acids. The trim removed 4 bases at V and 0 bases at J, leaving 14 bases unmatched. CDR1 and CDR2 (germline): SEHNR, FQNEAQ (reference sequence). The complete variable domain, with remaining parts taken from reference TRBV7-9 and TRBJ2-3, reads DTGVSQNPRHKITKRGQNVTFRCDPISEHNRLYWYRQTLGQGPEFLTYFQNEAQLEKSRLLSDRFSAERPKGSFSTLEIQRTEQGDSAMYLCASSSSSGTGRVSTDTQYFGPGTRLTVL.

V is TRBV7-9 and J is TRBJ2-3; perhaps TRBD1 as D (6 bases). Germline-derived CDR1 and CDR2 are SEHNR and FQNEAQ (reference sequence). The CDR3 extends over 14 amino acids. Trimming removed 1 base at V and 4 bases at J, with 9 bases between. CDR3 sequence: CASSLVEGADTQYF. CDR3 bases: TGTGCCAGCAGCTTAGTCGAGGGGGCAGATACGCAGTATTTT.

The rearrangement uses TRBV7-9 and TRBJ1-2; no firm D call. Germline V CDR1 and CDR2: SEHNR, FQNEAQ (reference sequence). This CDR3 spans 12 amino acids. V dropped 5 bases and J dropped 8 bases, with 12 bases sitting between them. CDR3 region: CASSLRAGGYTF. In DNA form, the CDR3 reads TGTGCCAGCAGCCTTAGGGCGGGGGGCTACACCTTC.

The rearrangement links TRBV18 to TRBJ1-5, with 7 bases that match TRBD1. The germline gives CDR1 KGHSH, CDR2 LQKENI. The CDR3 is 14 residues long. The V segment lost 3 bases and the J segment 5 bases; nucleotides outside the gene matches: 4. The CDR3 spells CASSPTGKDQPQHF. DNA of the CDR3: TGTGCCAGCTCACCGACAGGGAAAGATCAGCCCCAGCATTTT.

As to this clone: Germline and junction disagree at one end, which may indicate a read error. The chain has TRBV6-1 and TRBJ1-3; no clear D. CDR1 and CDR2 from the germline V gene are MNHNS and SASEGT. This CDR3 comprises 13 residues. The CDR3 nucleotides read TGTGCCAGCAGTGAAATACCTGGGAACACCATATATTTT. It codes for CASSEIPGNTIYF.

A few counts support this clone. The V gene is TRBV29-1, the J gene TRBJ2-5; 8 bases are shared with TRBD1. Germline CDR1 reads SQVTM; CDR2 reads ANQGSEA. Trimming took 4 bases from V and 5 from J; bases not matched to a gene: 9. CDR3 length: 14 amino acids. The CDR3 nucleotides read TGCAGCGTTGTCGGGGCAGGGGGCGGGGAGACCCAGTACTTC. Protein sequence: CSVVGAGGGETQYF. Complete variable domain (other parts from reference TRBV29-1 and TRBJ2-5): SAVISQKPSRDICQRGTSLTIQCQVDSQVTMMFWYRQQPGQSLTLIATANQGSEATYESGFVIDKFPISRPNLTFSTLTVSNMSPEDSSIYLCSVVGAGGGETQYFGPGTRLLVL.

The chain employs TRBV5-1 and TRBJ2-7; D perhaps matches TRBD2 (7 bases). Trimming pared 1 base from V and 4 bases from J, leaving 12 bases between. CDR3 size: 14 residues. Germline V gene data show CDR1 as SGHRS and CDR2 as YFSETQ. CDR3 nucleotide sequence: TGCGCCAGCAGCTTGAGGGGGGGGGCATACGAGCAGTACTTC. Translation: CASSLRGGAYEQYF.

This chain connects TRBV27 to TRBJ1-5; D ambiguous. V lost 5 bases, J lost 3 bases, and 11 bases lay in between. Germline CDR1 is MNHEY and CDR2 is SMNVEV (reference sequence). The CDR3 totals 14 residues. CDR3 region: CASSRYAANQPQHF. CDR3 nucleotides: TGTGCCAGCAGTCGGTACGCGGCCAATCAGCCCCAGCATTTT.

V usage is TRBV5-4 and J usage is TRBJ2-5; TRBD2 aligns across 15 bases. The CDR3 has 17 residues. The V gene end was trimmed by 4 bases and the J gene end by 0 bases; junction bases not matched to a gene: 4. CDR1 and CDR2 from the germline V gene are SGHNT and YYREEE (reference sequence). Written as DNA, the CDR3 is TGTGCCAGCAGCCGAGGACTAGCGGGAGGGTACCAAGAGACCCAGTACTTC. As protein: CASSRGLAGGYQETQYF.